This TCR beta chain was captured by sequencing in a study of blood T cell repertoires in COVID-19. Overall study: Collection of acute and convalescent COVID-19 samples took place in the United States, Italy and Spain. T cells, B-cell-depleted T cells, or PBMCs provided the cDNA or gDNA that served as material.

Methods used by the authors: For nucleated cells, counts were estimated from reference gene primer amplification. Only in-frame clones appear in the TCRdb table, and some are missing; sequencing was by immunoSEQ multiplex PCR. Clonal size and the V and J genes are those of that table, whereas D and trimming came from the DNA. The sample contains about 40,000 clones, roughly three quarters of which appear only once. Germline values: CDR1 LNHDA, CDR2 SQIVND (reference sequence). V lost 3 bases, J lost 2 bases, and 17 bases lay in between. CDR3 length: 18 amino acids. The source is an elderly man with acute or convalescent COVID-19. The chain joins TRBV19 to TRBJ2-6; TRBD1 is a possible D gene (5 bases). Sequenced material: peripheral blood. The CDR3 here is CASSILLTETPGANVLTF. For the CDR3, the DNA is TGTGCCAGTAGTATTTTACTGACAGAGACCCCTGGGGCCAACGTCCTGACTTTC. The whole variable domain, filled in from reference TRBV19 and TRBJ2-6, reads DGGITQSPKYLFRKEGQNVTLSCEQNLNHDAMYWYRQDPGQGLRLIYYSQIVNDFQKGDIAEGYSVSREKKESFPLTVTSAQKNPTAFYLCASSILLTETPGANVLTFGAGSRLTVL.